The present T cell receptor beta chain was sequenced within a study of post-analysis software for immune sequencing data. Overall study: Relapsing-remitting, secondary progressive and progressive-relapsing forms of multiple sclerosis all featured among disease courses.

Regarding this clonotype: No antigen is known for it.

CDR1 and CDR2 from the germline V gene are SEHNR and FQNEAQ (reference sequence). The CDR3 is made up of 13 amino acids. V lost 6 bases, J lost 3 bases, and 11 bases lay in between. The library was made from cDNA and included unique molecular identifiers. There were about 0.85 to 10 million T cells, and about 500,000 cDNA molecules came from them. TCRdb itself ran the PCR reads through MiXCR, one entry per CDR3 protein. The sample lists hundreds of thousands of distinct CDR3 sequences, about 60% seen once, with around 11% in the top ten. Study results and limitations: Analysis by F measure revealed that same-batch samples clustered strongly together. Compared with controls, patients had more of about 5 TRBV segments, including TRBV5-6, TRBV5-1 and TRBV20-1.

Sequenced sample: blood. This receptor was obtained from a girl aged 2 to 10 with multiple sclerosis. V usage is TRBV7-9 and J usage is TRBJ1-1, with D possibly being TRBD1 (5 bases). CDR3 sequence (DNA): TGTGCCAGCAGGGGGGATGCGGACACTGAAGCTTTCTTT. It is translated as CASRGDADTEAFF.